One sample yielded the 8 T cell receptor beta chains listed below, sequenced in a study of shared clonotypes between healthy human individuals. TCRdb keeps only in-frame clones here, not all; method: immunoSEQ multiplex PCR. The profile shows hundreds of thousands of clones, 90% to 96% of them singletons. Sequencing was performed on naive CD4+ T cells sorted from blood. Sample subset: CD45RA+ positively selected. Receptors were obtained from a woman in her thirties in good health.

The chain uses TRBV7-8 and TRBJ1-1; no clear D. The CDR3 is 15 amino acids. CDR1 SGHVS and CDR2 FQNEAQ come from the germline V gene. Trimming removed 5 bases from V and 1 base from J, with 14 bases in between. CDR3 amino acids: CASSPREVGNTEAFF. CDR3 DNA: TGTGCCAGCAGCCCGAGGGAAGTAGGGAACACTGAAGCTTTCTTT.

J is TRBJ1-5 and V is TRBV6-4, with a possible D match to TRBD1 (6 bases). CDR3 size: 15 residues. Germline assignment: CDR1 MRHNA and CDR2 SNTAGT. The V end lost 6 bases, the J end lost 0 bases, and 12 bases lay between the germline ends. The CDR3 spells CASREDSHSNQPQHF. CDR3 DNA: TGTGCCAGCAGGGAGGACAGCCATAGCAATCAGCCCCAGCATTTT.

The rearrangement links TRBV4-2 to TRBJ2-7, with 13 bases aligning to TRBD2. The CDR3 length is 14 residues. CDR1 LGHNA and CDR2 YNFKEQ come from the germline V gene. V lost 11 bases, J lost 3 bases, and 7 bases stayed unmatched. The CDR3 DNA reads TGTGCCCGTGGGACTAGCGGGACTATCTACGAGCAGTACTTC. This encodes CARGTSGTIYEQYF.

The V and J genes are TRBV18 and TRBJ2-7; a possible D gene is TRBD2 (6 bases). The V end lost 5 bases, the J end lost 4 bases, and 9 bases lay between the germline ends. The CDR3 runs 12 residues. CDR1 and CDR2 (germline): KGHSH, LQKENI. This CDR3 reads CASSKGRYEQYF. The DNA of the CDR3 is TGTGCCAGCTCAAAGGGGAGGTACGAGCAGTACTTC.

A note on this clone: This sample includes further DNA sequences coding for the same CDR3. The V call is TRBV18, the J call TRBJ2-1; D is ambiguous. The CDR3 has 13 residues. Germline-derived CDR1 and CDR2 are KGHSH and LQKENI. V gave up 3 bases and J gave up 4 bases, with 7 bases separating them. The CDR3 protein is CASSPTTYNEQFF. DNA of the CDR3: TGTGCCAGCTCACCGACCACTTACAATGAGCAGTTCTTC.

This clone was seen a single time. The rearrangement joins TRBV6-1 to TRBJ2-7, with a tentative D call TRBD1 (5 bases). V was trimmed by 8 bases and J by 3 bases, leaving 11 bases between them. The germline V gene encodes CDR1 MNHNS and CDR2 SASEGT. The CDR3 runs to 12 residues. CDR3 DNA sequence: TGTGCCAGCGGTACAAGGGGCTACGAGCAGTACTTC. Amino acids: CASGTRGYEQYF.

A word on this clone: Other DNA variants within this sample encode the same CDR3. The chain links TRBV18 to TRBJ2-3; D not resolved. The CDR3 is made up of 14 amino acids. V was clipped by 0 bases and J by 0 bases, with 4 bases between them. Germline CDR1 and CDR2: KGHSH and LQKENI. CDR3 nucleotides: TGTGCCAGCTCACCACCCAGGAGCACAGATACGCAGTATTTT. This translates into CASSPPRSTDTQYF.

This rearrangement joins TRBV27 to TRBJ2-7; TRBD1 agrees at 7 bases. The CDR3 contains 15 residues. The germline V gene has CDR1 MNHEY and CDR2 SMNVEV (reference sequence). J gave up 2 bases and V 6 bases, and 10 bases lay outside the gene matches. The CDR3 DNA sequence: TGTGCCAGCAGCCGAGGGACAGCGAATCCCTACGAGCAGTACTTC. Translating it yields CASSRGTANPYEQYF.